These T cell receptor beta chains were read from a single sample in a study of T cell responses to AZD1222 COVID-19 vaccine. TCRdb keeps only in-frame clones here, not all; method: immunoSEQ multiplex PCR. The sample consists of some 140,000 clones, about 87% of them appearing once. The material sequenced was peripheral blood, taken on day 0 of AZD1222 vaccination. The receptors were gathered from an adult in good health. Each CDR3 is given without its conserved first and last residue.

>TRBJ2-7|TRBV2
ASSEKGKTYEQY
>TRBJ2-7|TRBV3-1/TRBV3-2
ASSQGARGRD
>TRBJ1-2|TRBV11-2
ASSFGQGYGYT
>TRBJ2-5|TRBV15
ATSRDRQPGGETQY
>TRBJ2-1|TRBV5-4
ASSAGGGTYNEQF
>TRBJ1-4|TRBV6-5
ASSSHSGPTNEKLF
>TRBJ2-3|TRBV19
ASSITKGVADTQY
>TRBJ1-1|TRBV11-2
ASSLLGKGTEAF
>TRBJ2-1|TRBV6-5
ASSRTRGTYNEQF
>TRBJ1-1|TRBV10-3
ASTMNTEAF
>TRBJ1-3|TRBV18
ASSRYLGRTTSGNTIY